Here is one TCR beta chain with its context. Antigen unknown. These data originate in a study of cytotoxic CD8 clonotypes in ibrutinib-treated CLL. Study-level background: An average of about 250,000 productive templates and 94,082 productive rearrangements was obtained per sample. General study results and limits: Circulating CD8+ T-cell counts were tracked by baseline clonality, which exceeded that of age-matched healthy donors. Public clonotypes were rare and shrank or held steady on treatment.

Germline lookup yields CDR1 LGHNA and CDR2 YSLEER. V gave up 0 bases and J gave up 2 bases, with 11 bases separating them. This CDR3 has 15 residues. Deep sequencing aimed at 1 in 200,000 to 1 in 1 million T cells' resolution. Some clones are missing from TCRdb's copy, which holds only in-frame ones; the method was immunoSEQ multiplex PCR. The data contain some 290,000 clones, around four fifths of them singletons. This material consisted of PBMCs, taken before ibrutinib treatment. This clonotype originated in a human donor with chronic lymphocytic leukemia. V usage is TRBV4-3 and J usage is TRBJ2-7; tentative D call: TRBD1 (7 bases). The CDR3 coding sequence is TGCGCCAGCAGCCAAGATCCCAGGGGGGCCTACGAGCAGTACTTC. Its protein product is CASSQDPRGAYEQYF.